The 16 T cell receptor beta chains below come from one sample, sequenced in a study of control samples from healthy donors and cancer patients. Using immunoSEQ multiplex PCR, the repertoire was profiled, and TCRdb retains in-frame clones only, with some absent. Of 260,000 or so clones in the sample, more than 65% were seen once. The sample taken for sequencing was PBMCs. The receptors stem from a woman aged 60-70 years with lung cancer.

The chain employs TRBV9 and TRBJ1-6; TRBD1 agrees at 8 bases. The germline V gene has CDR1 SGDLS and CDR2 YYNGEE. V dropped 3 bases and J dropped 7; count of bases not matched to a gene: 3. The length of the CDR3 is 14 residues. CDR3 sequence: CASSERQGNSPLHF. Written as DNA, the CDR3 is TGTGCCAGCAGCGAGCGACAGGGGAATTCACCCCTCCACTTT.

The gene calls are TRBV19 and TRBJ1-2, with D possibly TRBD1 on 5 matching bases. There are 13 residues in the CDR3. V lost 7 bases, J lost 4 bases, and 13 bases lay in between. Germline CDR1 LNHDA, CDR2 SQIVND (reference sequence). The CDR3 region is CASTLGRGYGYTF. The CDR3, as DNA: TGTGCCAGTACTCTGGGAAGGGGCTATGGCTACACCTTC.

V usage is TRBV18 and J usage is TRBJ1-5, with D perhaps matching TRBD1 (5 bases). V dropped 3 bases and J dropped 5 bases, with 14 bases sitting between them. The CDR3 is 15 amino acids. Germline V gene lookup returns CDR1 KGHSH and CDR2 LQKENI. CDR3 DNA sequence: TGTGCCAGCTCACCGCTATCAGGGTTTTATCAGCCCCAGCATTTT. The encoded protein is CASSPLSGFYQPQHF.

At least ten counts were recorded for this clone. CDR3 in DNA: TGTGCCAGCAGTGATTACCGGGACAGGGGATCACCCCTCCACTTT. As protein: CASSDYRDRGSPLHF. The genes are TRBV2 and TRBJ1-6, with 10 bases lining up with TRBD1. V shed 3 bases and J 10 bases; nucleotides not matched to a gene: 6. The germline V gene encodes CDR1 SNHLY and CDR2 FYNNEI. CDR3 length equals 15 residues. The full variable domain, with the rest looked up from reference TRBV2 and TRBJ1-6, is EPEVTQTPSHQVTQMGQEVILRCVPISNHLYFYWYRQILGQKVEFLVSFYNNEISEKSEIFDDQFSVERPDGSNFTLKIRSTKLEDSAMYFCASSDYRDRGSPLHFGNGTRLTVT.

This clone was picked up one time. V gene TRBV2 combines with J gene TRBJ2-5; perhaps TRBD1 as D (5 bases). CDR1 and CDR2 (germline): SNHLY, FYNNEI. The V and J ends lost 3 bases and 5 bases respectively, with 13 bases between them. The CDR3 consists of 14 residues. CDR3 residues: CASSELTARETQYF. CDR3 bases: TGTGCCAGCAGTGAGTTGACAGCGAGGGAGACCCAGTACTTC. Full variable domain (missing parts from reference TRBV2 and TRBJ2-5): EPEVTQTPSHQVTQMGQEVILRCVPISNHLYFYWYRQILGQKVEFLVSFYNNEISEKSEIFDDQFSVERPDGSNFTLKIRSTKLEDSAMYFCASSELTARETQYFGPGTRLLVL.

This chain uses TRBV19 with TRBJ2-7, with D possibly TRBD1 on 5 matching bases. The CDR3 extends over 14 amino acids. Between the trimmed V and J ends, which lost 5 bases and 6 bases, there was a span of 17 bases. The V gene's germline CDR1 is LNHDA and CDR2 SQIVND (reference sequence). The CDR3 spells CASSPPTRTSEQYF. The CDR3 nucleotides are TGTGCCAGTAGTCCCCCTACCCGGACAAGCGAGCAGTACTTC.

The chain couples TRBV7-9 to TRBJ2-3; no reliable D call. Per the germline V gene, CDR1 is SEHNR and CDR2 is FQNEAQ (reference sequence). The CDR3 has 15 residues. V shed 1 base and J shed 2 bases, with 10 bases lying between them. CDR3 nucleotide sequence: TGTGCCAGCAGCTTAGTTCTGGGAACCACAGATACGCAGTATTTT. It encodes CASSLVLGTTDTQYF.

The chain joins TRBV5-1 to TRBJ2-1, with D possibly being TRBD1 (6 bases). Germline V gives CDR1 SGHRS, CDR2 YFSETQ. This CDR3 region has 13 residues. The germline V and J ends were trimmed by 0 bases and 6 bases, with 7 bases remaining between them. CDR3 bases: TGCGCCAGCAGCTTGGAAGGGGGCAATGAGCAGTTCTTC. Encoded protein: CASSLEGGNEQFF.

The rearrangement links TRBV13 to TRBJ1-1, with D unclear. The V and J ends lost 6 bases and 0 bases respectively, with 17 bases between them. The CDR3 sequence is 16 residues long. The germline V gene encodes CDR1 PRHDT and CDR2 FYEKMQ (reference sequence). CDR3 bases: TGTGCCAGCAGAATTGGGATCGCTGACATGAACACTGAAGCTTTCTTT. Encoded protein: CASRIGIADMNTEAFF.

The chain couples TRBV19 to TRBJ1-1; 8 nucleotides match TRBD1. The CDR3 totals 14 residues. After removal of 2 bases from V and 4 bases from J, the junction contained 3 bases not matched to a gene. The germline V gene encodes CDR1 LNHDA and CDR2 SQIVND (reference sequence). In DNA, the CDR3 is TGTGCCAGTAGTATAAACAGGGGGACCACTGAAGCTTTCTTT. Residues: CASSINRGTTEAFF.

V usage is TRBV9 and J usage is TRBJ2-6; 11 bases are shared with TRBD1. This CDR3 is built from 18 residues. V dropped 6 bases and J dropped 0; count of bases not matched to a gene: 8. Germline loops: CDR1 SGDLS, CDR2 YYNGEE. The CDR3 sequence is CASISGQGADSGANVLTF. The CDR3 bases are TGTGCCAGCATCTCCGGACAGGGGGCCGACTCTGGGGCCAACGTCCTGACTTTC.

The chain uses TRBV23-1 and TRBJ2-7; unclear D gene. TRBV23-1 is treated as an ORF (open reading frame) with a function not yet certain. The CDR3 runs to 16 residues. Trimming stripped 7 bases from V and 0 bases from J, with 19 bases between. The CDR3 spells CASTSSNSQNSYEQYF. The CDR3 coding sequence is TGCGCCAGCACCTCCTCCAACAGCCAAAACTCCTACGAGCAGTACTTC.

The genes are TRBV5-1 and TRBJ2-7; D is perhaps TRBD1 (6 bases). There are 14 residues in the CDR3. Germline V gene sequence: CDR1 SGHRS, CDR2 YFSETQ. The V gene lost 0 bases and the J gene lost 4 bases, with 11 bases spanning the gap. CDR3 amino acids: CASSLAGDRYEQYF. As DNA, the CDR3 is TGCGCCAGCAGCTTGGCAGGGGATCGTTACGAGCAGTACTTC.

V gene TRBV28 combines with J gene TRBJ1-4, with TRBD1 identical over 9 bases. This CDR3 spans 17 amino acids. With 2 bases clipped from V and 8 bases from J, the junction kept 12 bases outside the gene matches. CDR1 and CDR2 from the germline V gene are MDHEN and SYDVKM. The CDR3 nucleotides are TGTGCCAGCAGTTTACTCCGGGGACAGGGATATAGGGAAAAACTGTTTTTT. It encodes CASSLLRGQGYREKLFF. The full variable domain, with the rest looked up from reference TRBV28 and TRBJ1-4, is DVKVTQSSRYLVKRTGEKVFLECVQDMDHENMFWYRQDPGLGLRLIYFSYDVKMKEKGDIPEGYSVSREKKERFSLILESASTNQTSMYLCASSLLRGQGYREKLFFGSGTQLSVL.

The rearrangement joins TRBV7-8 to TRBJ2-3, with a possible D match to TRBD2 (5 bases). The CDR3 extends over 15 amino acids. Trimming removed 6 bases from V and 4 bases from J, with 17 bases in between. Germline assignment: CDR1 SGHVS and CDR2 FQNEAQ. In nucleotides, the CDR3 is TGTGCCAGCAGTCCCTCGGGGAGCAGGCCAGATACGCAGTATTTT. Translating it yields CASSPSGSRPDTQYF.

The V call is TRBV6-2 or TRBV6-3, the J call TRBJ1-6, with D unresolved. V gave up 2 bases and J gave up 7 bases, with 3 bases separating them. This CDR3 spans 12 amino acids. Looked up from germline, CDR1 is MNHEY and CDR2 is SVGEGT. The CDR3 loop is CASSYVNSPLHF. In DNA form, the CDR3 reads TGTGCCAGCAGTTACGTGAATTCACCCCTCCACTTT.